These T cell receptor beta chains were read from a single sample in a study of T cell repertoires in ileal Crohn's disease. Profiling relied on immunoSEQ multiplex PCR, and the TCRdb table lists in-frame clones only, not all of them. The sample yields approximately 15,000 clones, 80% seen once. Sequences were obtained from ileal tissue. These receptors all come from an adult with Crohn's disease. CDR3s include the opening cysteine and the closing phenylalanine or tryptophan. D genes are given only for firm matches. Size tells how often a clone was seen (once, few, many) or the class of an expanded clone, and some rows leave it out.

D: TRBD2; size: few; V: TRBV7-2; J: TRBJ2-1; CDR3: CASSWTSGKNNEQFF; DNA: TGTGCCAGCAGTTGGACTAGCGGAAAGAACAATGAGCAGTTCTTC
D: TRBD1; size: NA; V: TRBV19; J: TRBJ1-5; CDR3: CAIGQGQAQPQHF; DNA: TGTGCAATTGGACAGGGTCAGGCTCAGCCCCAGCATTTT
D: TRBD1; size: NA; V: TRBV5-6; J: TRBJ1-1; CDR3: CASSLTGVWDTEAFF; DNA: TGTGCCAGCAGCCTGACAGGGGTATGGGACACTGAAGCTTTCTTT
D: TRBD1; size: NA; V: TRBV5-1; J: TRBJ2-7; CDR3: CASSWAGQGNYEQYF; DNA: TGCGCCAGCAGCTGGGCGGGACAGGGTAACTACGAGCAGTACTTC
D: TRBD1; size: NA; V: TRBV6-6; J: TRBJ2-7; CDR3: CASTSVDRGEQYF; DNA: TGTGCCAGCACCTCCGTAGACAGGGGAGAGCAGTACTTC
D: NA; size: NA; V: TRBV18; J: TRBJ2-6; CDR3: CASSHKRQEEVLTF; DNA: TGTGCCAGCTCCCACAAGAGACAGGAGGAAGTCCTGACTTTC
D: NA; size: few; V: TRBV9; J: TRBJ2-3; CDR3: CASSVGGSQGGGTDTQYF; DNA: TGTGCCAGCAGCGTAGGGGGCTCCCAGGGCGGTGGCACAGATACGCAGTATTTT
D: NA; size: NA; V: TRBV27; J: TRBJ2-7; CDR3: CASSSRDKYEQYF; DNA: TGTGCCAGCAGTTCCCGGGACAAATACGAGCAGTACTTC
D: NA; size: few; V: TRBV6-6; J: TRBJ2-3; CDR3: CASSASDRNTQYF; DNA: TGTGCCAGCAGTGCTTCGGACAGAAATACGCAGTATTTT
D: NA; size: NA; V: TRBV7-8; J: TRBJ2-5; CDR3: CASSLELVGGAGETQYF; DNA: TGTGCCAGCAGCTTAGAACTGGTAGGGGGGGCCGGGGAGACCCAGTACTTC
D: NA; size: NA; V: TRBV2; J: TRBJ2-7; CDR3: CASRAVYEQYF; DNA: TGTGCCAGCAGGGCAGTTTACGAGCAGTACTTC
D: TRBD2; size: NA; V: TRBV19; J: TRBJ2-2; CDR3: CASTAKVLAGVFPGELFF; DNA: TGTGCCAGTACCGCGAAGGTACTAGCGGGAGTTTTTCCCGGGGAGCTGTTTTTT
D: TRBD2; size: NA; V: TRBV30; J: TRBJ2-2; CDR3: CALRPGLAGSANTGELFF; DNA: TGTGCCTTGCGACCGGGACTAGCGGGGAGCGCGAACACCGGGGAGCTGTTTTTT
D: TRBD1; size: NA; V: TRBV30; J: TRBJ1-1; CDR3: CAWTKGQGGGWGFAEAFF; DNA: TGTGCCTGGACAAAAGGACAGGGAGGGGGTTGGGGGTTCGCTGAAGCTTTCTTT
D: NA; size: few; V: TRBV19; J: TRBJ1-2; CDR3: CASTPIGVNYGYTF; DNA: TGTGCCAGTACCCCCATCGGGGTGAACTATGGCTACACCTTC
D: NA; size: few; V: TRBV5-1; J: TRBJ2-2; CDR3: CASSPDGRGPVGGELFF; DNA: TGCGCCAGCAGCCCGGATGGCAGGGGCCCCGTTGGCGGGGAGCTGTTTTTT
D: NA; size: NA; V: TRBV6-5; J: TRBJ1-2; CDR3: CASSSPSGYTF; DNA: TGTGCCAGCAGTTCCCCTAGTGGCTACACCTTC
D: TRBD2; size: once; V: TRBV30; J: TRBJ2-5; CDR3: CAWKLASGKETQYF; DNA: TGTGCCTGGAAACTCGCTAGCGGGAAAGAGACCCAGTACTTC
D: TRBD1; size: NA; V: TRBV14; J: TRBJ2-4; CDR3: CASSQGTGAPINIQYF; DNA: TGTGCCAGCAGCCAAGGGACAGGGGCCCCGATTAACATTCAGTACTTC
D: NA; size: NA; V: TRBV6-6; J: TRBJ1-6; CDR3: CASSYSSATPLHF; DNA: TGTGCCAGCAGTTACTCTAGCGCGACACCCCTCCACTTT
D: NA; size: NA; V: TRBV5-1; J: TRBJ1-4; CDR3: CASTRERRDDEKLFF; DNA: TGCGCCAGCACTCGTGAACGGAGAGATGATGAAAAACTGTTTTTT
D: NA; size: NA; V: TRBV5-4; J: TRBJ1-1; CDR3: CASSPLKVGRVNTEAFF; DNA: TGTGCCAGCAGCCCTCTGAAAGTGGGGAGGGTGAACACTGAAGCTTTCTTT
D: TRBD2; size: once; V: TRBV15; J: TRBJ2-1; CDR3: CATSRSGGPVYEQFF; DNA: TGTGCCACCAGCAGGAGCGGGGGGCCGGTGTATGAGCAGTTCTTC
D: NA; size: NA; V: TRBV30; J: TRBJ1-2; CDR3: CAWSGSPGYTF; DNA: TGTGCCTGGAGTGGGAGCCCTGGCTACACCTTC
D: TRBD1; size: NA; V: TRBV5-4; J: TRBJ1-6; CDR3: CASSWTGGPGQGNSPLHF; DNA: TGTGCCAGCAGCTGGACTGGGGGACCGGGACAGGGAAATTCACCCCTCCACTTT
D: NA; size: NA; V: TRBV2; J: TRBJ1-1; CDR3: CASSEIRGNTEAFF; DNA: TGTGCCAGCAGTGAGATAAGGGGGAACACTGAAGCTTTCTTT
D: TRBD1; size: few; V: TRBV9; J: TRBJ1-3; CDR3: CASSVQGAGNTIYF; DNA: TGTGCCAGCAGCGTACAGGGGGCGGGAAACACCATATATTTT
D: TRBD1; size: few; V: TRBV5-1; J: TRBJ1-1; CDR3: CASSEYRDSRAFF; DNA: TGCGCCAGCAGCGAGTACCGGGACAGCCGCGCTTTCTTT
D: TRBD1; size: NA; V: TRBV19; J: TRBJ1-4; CDR3: CASSIMGGQPNEKLFF; DNA: TGTGCCAGTAGTATCATGGGGGGACAGCCTAATGAAAAACTGTTTTTT
D: NA; size: once; V: TRBV29-1; J: TRBJ1-1; CDR3: CSVELIGRRTEAFF; DNA: TGCAGCGTTGAGTTGATTGGCCGGAGGACTGAAGCTTTCTTT
D: NA; size: NA; V: TRBV21-1; J: TRBJ1-2; CDR3: CASSKAGQGYYGYTF; DNA: TGTGCCAGCAGCAAGGCGGGACAGGGTTACTATGGCTACACCTTC
D: NA; size: NA; V: TRBV6-6; J: TRBJ1-1; CDR3: CASTRGGADTEAFF; DNA: TGTGCCAGCACCCGGGGGGGGGCAGACACTGAAGCTTTCTTT
D: TRBD1; size: NA; V: TRBV11-2; J: TRBJ1-1; CDR3: CASSSSDRANTEAFF; DNA: TGTGCCAGCAGCTCTTCCGACAGGGCGAACACTGAAGCTTTCTTT
D: NA; size: NA; V: TRBV6-4; J: TRBJ1-4; CDR3: CASSGREFLGNEKLFF; DNA: TGTGCCAGCAGTGGTAGAGAGTTCCTCGGTAATGAAAAACTGTTTTTT
D: NA; size: NA; V: TRBV2; J: TRBJ1-6; CDR3: CASKRDTYNSPLHF; DNA: TGTGCCAGCAAGAGGGACACCTATAATTCACCCCTCCACTTT
D: NA; size: NA; V: TRBV5-1; J: TRBJ2-6; CDR3: CASSLARDNPGANVLTF; DNA: TGCGCCAGCAGCTTGGCCAGAGACAATCCTGGGGCCAACGTCCTGACTTTC
D: NA; size: NA; V: TRBV4-3; J: TRBJ2-1; CDR3: CASSQEARAYNEQFF; DNA: TGCGCCAGCAGCCAAGAGGCCAGGGCGTACAATGAGCAGTTCTTC
D: NA; size: once; V: TRBV15; J: TRBJ1-5; CDR3: CATSRDLTPQQPQHF; DNA: TGTGCCACCAGCAGAGATCTTACTCCCCAACAGCCCCAGCATTTT
D: TRBD2; size: few; V: TRBV5-1; J: TRBJ2-1; CDR3: CASSLAGGTSRYNEQFF; DNA: TGCGCCAGCAGCTTGGCCGGCGGGACTAGCCGCTACAATGAGCAGTTCTTC